This section outlines one T cell receptor (beta chain) sequence together with its context. Its antigen is unidentified. This table comes from immunoSEQ multiplex PCR, and its TCRdb copy is limited to in-frame clones, with some not included. This table has 100,000 to 150,000 clones, roughly 87% appearing once. This sample was taken from a study of cytomegalovirus exposure and HLA in healthy donors. Background on the study: The approximately 110 validation repertoires and the roughly 690 first-cohort repertoires shared a platform, a later analysis reported.

The germline V gene has CDR1 SEHNR and CDR2 FQNEAQ (reference sequence). CDR3 size: 13 residues. Between the trimmed V and J ends, which lost 4 bases and 1 base, there was a span of 7 bases. Study results and limitations: There were a few CMV-associated chains whose specificity for CMV antigens was confirmed in vitro. The study recorded around 160 TCR beta chains that were cytomegalovirus-associated.

The donors were part of the validation cohort of 120 or so subjects. That cohort was separate from the first cohort, which comprised 550 to 750 subjects. Sample: PBMCs. The receptor's source is a woman aged 18-35 years in good health and CMV-seronegative. The chain carries TRBV7-9 and TRBJ1-1; TRBD1 is a possible D gene (5 bases). In DNA form, the CDR3 reads TGTGCCAGCAGCTCAGGACAGAACACTGAAGCTTTCTTT. It codes for CASSSGQNTEAFF.